The clone carrying this TCR beta chain was observed a handful of times. Each CDR3 protein gets one entry after TCRdb re-called the reads with MiXCR. This table has around 320,000 distinct CDR3 sequences, around a tenth appearing once. Germline CDR1 and CDR2: MNHEY and SVGEGT. The V gene end was trimmed by 6 bases and the J gene end by 5 bases; junction bases not matched to a gene: 5. The length of the CDR3 is 14 residues. These data originate in a study of T cell repertoires in cytomegalovirus infection. The material sequenced was PBMCs. The V and J genes are TRBV6-2 or TRBV6-3 and TRBJ2-3; 10 bases line up with TRBD2. The clonotype comes from a human donor in good health (CMV status not recorded). Some clones in this sample may be carry-over from other donors' samples. CDR3 amino acids: CASRSGGAGDTQYF. The CDR3 DNA reads as TGTGCCAGCAGGAGCGGGGGGGCCGGAGATACGCAGTATTTT.